The 4 T cell receptor beta chains listed next were all sequenced from one sample in a study of T cell repertoires in cytomegalovirus infection. TCRdb re-called the reads with MiXCR, one entry per CDR3 protein. The data contain fewer than 900,000 distinct CDR3 sequences, about 29% of them singletons. These receptors are not linked to any known antigen. The sample here was cultured CD8+ T cells from PBMCs, taken from culture after CMV antigen stimulation. The receptors originated from a human donor in good health (CMV status not recorded). Some clones in this sample may be carry-over from other donors' samples.

The chain links TRBV7-9 to TRBJ1-6, with TRBD1 as a possible D gene (5 bases). V lost 5 bases and J 10 bases, leaving 18 bases between the germline ends. Germline CDR1 reads SEHNR; CDR2 reads FQNEAQ (reference sequence). CDR3 length: 15 residues. This CDR3 reads CASSRAGGRDSPLHF. CDR3 nucleotides: TGTGCCAGCAGCAGGGCGGGGGGACGGGACTCACCCCTCCACTTT.

This clonotype was seen only a few times. The rearrangement uses TRBV7-9 and TRBJ2-5; D remains ambiguous. CDR1 is SEHNR, CDR2 FQNEAQ, per germline (reference sequence). V lost 1 base and J 2 bases, leaving 8 bases between the germline ends. The CDR3 runs to 14 residues. The CDR3 DNA is TGTGCCAGCAGCTTAGTAAACAGACAAGAGACCCAGTACTTC. This codes for CASSLVNRQETQYF. The full variable domain, completed using reference TRBV7-9 and TRBJ2-5, is DTGVSQNPRHKITKRGQNVTFRCDPISEHNRLYWYRQTLGQGPEFLTYFQNEAQLEKSRLLSDRFSAERPKGSFSTLEIQRTEQGDSAMYLCASSLVNRQETQYFGPGTRLLVL.

This clonotype was counted between two and nine times. The CDR3 here is CASSFDGIPEAFF. The CDR3 coding sequence is TGTGCCAGCAGCTTCGATGGGATCCCTGAAGCTTTCTTT. The rearrangement uses TRBV7-9 and TRBJ1-1; no definite D call. V lost 3 bases to trimming and J lost 6 bases, with 11 bases between them. The CDR3 is 13 residues long. CDR1 is SEHNR, CDR2 FQNEAQ, per germline (reference sequence).

Concerning this clonotype itself: Germline and junction disagree at one end, which may indicate a read error. CDR3 nucleotide sequence: TGTGCCAGCAGTTTAGGGGCGAGTCATTTT. Amino acids: CASSLGASHF. The chain recombines TRBV12-3 or TRBV12-4 with TRBJ2-3, with D hard to call. The CDR3 is made up of 10 amino acids.